This T cell receptor beta chain was recovered during a study of blood T cells in healthy people across ages. In the case of this clonotype: Its antigen is not known.

The CDR3 is made up of 14 amino acids. The V gene lost 5 bases and the J gene lost 13 bases, with 21 bases spanning the gap. Germline CDR1 is SGHTA and CDR2 is FQGNSA. Study findings and constraints: Roughly linear declines in TCR beta diversity per million T cells occurred with age. Naive CD4+ cells and diversity were both higher in long-lived donors than in aged donors.

PBMCs were isolated at a quantity of at least 7 million per sample. Then a second PCR, running roughly 7 to 11 cycles, was carried out with a sample-barcoded 5' primer and a J-beta primer mix. Each CDR3 protein gets one entry after TCRdb re-called the 5' RACE reads with MiXCR. Of about 680,000 distinct CDR3 sequences listed, approximately 49% are singletons. Input material: blood. The receptor was isolated from a woman aged 55 to 70 in good health. The rearrangement uses TRBV7-2 and TRBJ2-1; TRBD1 or TRBD2 may be the D gene (5 bases each). Here the CDR3 reads CASSKRGTTETQFF. The DNA of the CDR3 is TGTGCCAGCAGCAAGAGGGGAACTACAGAGACCCAGTTCTTC.